The 2 T cell receptor beta chains in this list originate from one sample, sequenced in a study of blood T cell repertoires in COVID-19. Libraries were prepared by immunoSEQ multiplex PCR; TCRdb keeps only in-frame clonotypes and omits some of them. The data show 50,000 or so clones, more than 75% seen once. The sample taken for sequencing was peripheral blood. The source of these receptors is a human donor with active COVID-19. The donor label of this sample is uncertain.

The rearrangement uses TRBV4-2 and TRBJ2-3, with TRBD1 identical over 8 bases. Germline-derived CDR1 and CDR2 are LGHNA and YNFKEQ. The CDR3 is 16 amino acids. With V trimmed by 0 bases and J by 8 bases, 10 bases remained unmatched. The CDR3 sequence: CASSQEVGTGGRTQYF. The CDR3 region has the DNA TGTGCCAGCAGCCAAGAGGTCGGGACAGGTGGCCGTACGCAGTATTTT.

This clone has a handful of counts. CDR3 sequence (DNA): TGTGCCAGCAGTCGGACTAGCGGGGGCACAGATACGCAGTATTTT. Protein: CASSRTSGGTDTQYF. V usage is TRBV2 and J usage is TRBJ2-3, with 12 bases matching TRBD2. This CDR3 has 15 amino acids. Germline lookup yields CDR1 SNHLY and CDR2 FYNNEI. The trim removed 5 bases at V and 1 base at J, leaving 1 base unmatched. The complete variable domain, with remaining parts taken from reference TRBV2 and TRBJ2-3, reads EPEVTQTPSHQVTQMGQEVILRCVPISNHLYFYWYRQILGQKVEFLVSFYNNEISEKSEIFDDQFSVERPDGSNFTLKIRSTKLEDSAMYFCASSRTSGGTDTQYFGPGTRLTVL.